This T cell receptor (beta chain) was sequenced during a study of shared clonotypes between healthy human individuals. Whole-study results and caveats: Memory subsets generally showed lower estimated richness than naive subsets.

Splitting of each subset's genomic DNA was done evenly across several immunoSEQ plates. Authors' methods: As immunoSEQ supplied junction-only sequences (without quality scores), filtering differed. Clones were sequenced by immunoSEQ multiplex PCR, and TCRdb holds only the in-frame ones, with some missing. Clonal size and the V and J genes are those of that table, whereas D and trimming came from the DNA. The sample has about 1 million clones; around 78% are singletons. Germline CDR1 LNHNV, CDR2 YYDKDF (reference sequence). The CDR3 is made up of 14 amino acids. V lost 0 bases and J 6 bases, leaving 11 bases between the germline ends. In the CD4+ fraction, cells were divided into CD45RA+ naive and CD45RA-negative memory subsets. In the case of this clone: Its cognate antigen is unknown.

Sequencing used memory CD4+ T cells from PBMCs. Subset indicated: CD45RA-negative fraction. The chain has TRBV15 and TRBJ1-2; D is uncertain. This receptor was taken from a man aged 18 to 29 in good health. Some clones in this sample may be carry-over from other donors' samples. This CDR3 reads CATSRERADDGYTF. The CDR3 coding sequence is TGTGCCACCAGCAGAGAACGGGCAGACGATGGCTACACCTTC.